A single sample is the source of the 8 T cell receptor beta chains below, sequenced in a study of blood T cell repertoires in COVID-19 (dated by TCRdb to the early 2020s). Libraries were constructed by the immunoSEQ multiplex PCR assay. The immuneACCESS repertoire file appears here via TCRdb, limited to in-frame rearrangements. These files lack a portion of the clones; in checked studies, under half of the deficit traces to unresolved V genes, and the cause of the others is not known. The sample contains 200,000 to 300,000 clones, around 90% of them found a single time. Jointly, the top ten make up around 0.7% of the sample. The source material was peripheral blood. The receptors were sampled from a human donor in a cohort sampled during active COVID-19.

The chain is built from TRBV27 and TRBJ1-1; tentative D call: TRBD1 (6 bases). The CDR3 runs to 14 residues. Trimming cost V 6 bases and J 1 base, with 12 bases left between them. The V gene's germline CDR1 is MNHEY and CDR2 SMNVEV (reference sequence). In DNA form, the CDR3 reads TGTGCCAGCAGGGCCGGCAGGGGGAACACTGAAGCTTTCTTT. Translated, it gives CASRAGRGNTEAFF.

The CDR3 coding sequence is TGTGCCAGCAGTTCCCTAGGACAGGGAAGAGCCACAGATACGCAGTATTTT. Its protein is CASSSLGQGRATDTQYF. The chain uses TRBV28 and TRBJ2-3; 8 bases agree with TRBD1. Germline CDR1 MDHEN, CDR2 SYDVKM. The CDR3 contains 17 residues. Trimming took 4 bases from V and 2 from J; bases not matched to a gene: 11.

V gene TRBV6-5 combines with J gene TRBJ1-4; tentative D call: TRBD1 (6 bases). Germline CDR1 reads MNHEY; CDR2 reads SVGAGI. This CDR3 has 15 amino acids. Trimming took off 0 bases at V and 3 bases at J, with 8 bases between the two ends. DNA for the CDR3: TGTGCCAGCAGTTACTCGACAGGCTCTAATGAAAAACTGTTTTTT. Its protein is CASSYSTGSNEKLFF.

The chain joins TRBV6-2 or TRBV6-3 to TRBJ1-1; the D is unclear. V was shortened by 0 bases and J by 8 bases, with 10 bases between the two germline ends. Germline CDR1 is MNHEY and CDR2 is SVGEGT. The CDR3 is 13 amino acids. In nucleotides, the CDR3 is TGTGCCAGCAGTTACTCTCTTTCCAGGGAAGCTTTCTTT. Protein sequence: CASSYSLSREAFF.

This chain uses TRBV4-1 with TRBJ1-5, with TRBD1 matching over 11 bases. The CDR3 is made up of 15 amino acids. J gave up 16 bases and V 4 bases, and 15 bases lay outside the gene matches. Per the germline V gene, CDR1 is MGHRA and CDR2 is YSYEKL. The CDR3 sequence: CASSPGGDRGKRLHF. The CDR3 nucleotides read TGCGCCAGCAGCCCAGGGGGGGACAGGGGGAAAAGATTACATTTT.

This chain links TRBV29-1 with TRBJ1-1; D unresolved. V was shortened by 2 bases and J by 6 bases, with 13 bases between the two germline ends. The CDR3 spans 13 residues. Germline V lookup: CDR1 SQVTM, CDR2 ANQGSEA. CDR3 sequence (DNA): TGCAGCGTTGAAAAAGGACTATGGGCTGAAGCTTTCTTT. This gives the protein CSVEKGLWAEAFF.

The chain employs TRBV11-2 and TRBJ1-6; 10 bases align to TRBD1. Germline-derived CDR1 and CDR2 are SGHAT and FQNNGV. Germline trimming cut 4 bases from V and 11 bases from J; bases unmatched to any gene: 8. CDR3 length equals 15 residues. CDR3: CASSSRDRGRTPLHF. CDR3 coding DNA: TGTGCCAGCAGCTCCCGGGACAGGGGAAGGACACCCCTCCACTTT.

The chain links TRBV7-9 to TRBJ2-7; 7 bases agree with TRBD1. Germline-derived CDR1 and CDR2 are SEHNR and FQNEAQ (reference sequence). Germline trimming cut 4 bases from V and 3 bases from J; bases unmatched to any gene: 12. The CDR3 runs to 16 residues. As DNA, the CDR3 is TGTGCCAGCAGCTCCAGTTCGGGACAGTTAGACTACGAGCAGTACTTC. This codes for CASSSSSGQLDYEQYF. Looking up the rest from reference TRBV7-9 and TRBJ2-7 gives the full variable domain: DTGVSQNPRHKITKRGQNVTFRCDPISEHNRLYWYRQTLGQGPEFLTYFQNEAQLEKSRLLSDRFSAERPKGSFSTLEIQRTEQGDSAMYLCASSSSSGQLDYEQYFGPGTRLTVT.